This TCR beta chain was recorded in a study of T cells after yellow fever vaccination. Researchers made TCR cDNA using 5'RACE template switching, and this step added a universal primer site and UMIs. TCRdb re-called the 5' RACE reads through MiXCR, storing one row per CDR3 protein. The top ten hold roughly 21% of the sample, which has more than 300,000 distinct CDR3 sequences, around 4.3% seen once. General observations from the study: Post-booster repertoires again held most primary-vaccination clones (about 96% CD4, about 88% CD8). Shared CD4/CD8 clonotypes were a small share, likely from convergent recombination. The bulk population could contribute abundant contaminating clonotypes to FACS-sorted repertoires.

The germline V gene encodes CDR1 SGHRS and CDR2 YFSETQ. This CDR3 has 19 amino acids. V shed 0 bases, J shed 0 bases, and the junction held 12 bases outside the gene matches. As regards this clonotype: The antigen is undetermined.

This receptor was obtained from a man aged 18 to 30 who received the YFV17D yellow fever vaccine. Material: PBMCs, obtained 15 days after the yellow fever booster vaccination. The chain links TRBV5-1 to TRBJ2-1; TRBD2 matches at 7 bases. DNA for the CDR3: TGCGCCAGCAGCTTGGTGTCGGGGGGACCTCGCAGCTCCTACAATGAGCAGTTCTTC. Protein product: CASSLVSGGPRSSYNEQFF.